This TCR beta chain was sequenced for a study of shared clonotypes between healthy human individuals. In the study overall: Three plates each covered CD4 naive and memory; CD8 naive two, CD8 memory one. Study-level results: Clonotypes shared by all four sorted-subset donors had higher generation probabilities than non-shared clonotypes. Only blood samples were collected, and tissue repertoires likely differ.

Regarding this clone: As yet, its antigen is unknown.

CDR3 size: 14 residues. The ends were cut back, 8 bases at V and 11 bases at J, with 22 bases in the middle. CDR1 and CDR2 (germline): SGHRS, YFSETQ. Original handling: ImmunoSEQ supplied junction-only sequences lacking quality scores, so filtering was different. The repertoire was sequenced with immunoSEQ multiplex PCR; TCRdb's copy has only in-frame clones and lacks some. Clone size and the V and J calls come from that table; the DNA yielded D and trimming. The sample holds some 900,000 clones, over 75% seen once. The chain carries TRBV5-1 and TRBJ1-4, with a possible D match to TRBD1 (5 bases). The clonotype was recovered from a man aged 18 to 30 in good health. Material: memory CD4+ T cells sorted from blood. Subset described: CD45RA-negative fraction. The chain's CDR3 is CASKWDRPRRKLFF. The CDR3 DNA reads as TGCGCCAGTAAGTGGGACCGCCCCAGAAGGAAACTGTTTTTT.